The next 27 T cell receptor beta chains were all read from a single sample in a study of identical twins. TCRdb processed the 5' RACE reads anew with MiXCR; each CDR3 protein has one entry. The sample shows roughly 250,000 distinct CDR3 sequences, about an eighth of them seen only once. The specimen was memory (CD45RO+) T cells sorted from blood. These receptors originate from a woman between 18 and 30 years old in good health.

V usage is TRBV12-3 or TRBV12-4 and J usage is TRBJ2-3, with D maybe TRBD2 (5 bases). CDR3 size: 13 residues. Trimming stripped 7 bases from V and 6 bases from J, with 14 bases between. CDR3 sequence reads: CASTESQRDTQYF. In DNA, the CDR3 is TGTGCCAGCACTGAGTCTCAGCGGGATACGCAGTATTTT.

This clonotype was recorded a few times. The rearrangement joins TRBV4-3 to TRBJ2-3; maybe TRBD2 (6 bases). The germline V gene encodes CDR1 LGHNA and CDR2 YSLEER. Trimming took 0 bases from V and 10 from J, leaving 11 bases between them. CDR3 size: 13 residues. In DNA form, the CDR3 reads TGCGCCAGCAGCCAAGATACGGGGGAGGCGCAGTATTTT. Amino acids: CASSQDTGEAQYF.

This clonotype was seen more than once but under ten times. The chain recombines TRBV5-5 with TRBJ1-4, with D possibly matching TRBD1 (5 bases). Deletions cut 4 bases from V and 8 bases from J, with 18 bases between. The CDR3 has 15 amino acids. CDR1 SGHKS and CDR2 YYEKEE come from the germline V gene (reference sequence). For the CDR3, the DNA is TGTGCCAGCAGCCCTTTAATCACACGGACAGAAAAACTGTTTTTT. Its translation: CASSPLITRTEKLFF.

The rearrangement links TRBV15 to TRBJ2-7; the D call may be TRBD1 or TRBD2 (6 bases each). The V gene lost 5 bases and the J gene lost 7 bases, with 18 bases spanning the gap. Germline V CDR1 and CDR2: LNHNV, YYDKDF (reference sequence). The CDR3 consists of 14 residues. The CDR3 sequence is CATSVRAGTREQYF. For the CDR3, the DNA is TGTGCCACCAGCGTACGGGCGGGGACAAGGGAGCAGTACTTC.

This clonotype has more than one count but fewer than ten. The rearrangement uses TRBV6-2 or TRBV6-3 and TRBJ2-1; TRBD1 is a possible D gene (6 bases). Germline V gene lookup returns CDR1 MNHEY and CDR2 SVGEGT. V lost 6 bases to trimming and J lost 3 bases, with 9 bases between them. The CDR3 is 13 amino acids. The CDR3 is CASRQGNYNEQFF. CDR3 sequence (DNA): TGTGCCAGCAGACAGGGTAACTACAATGAGCAGTTCTTC.

The V call is TRBV18, the J call TRBJ2-3; D possibly corresponds to TRBD1 (6 bases). V shed 3 bases and J shed 4 bases, with 14 bases lying between them. Germline V gives CDR1 KGHSH, CDR2 LQKENI. The CDR3 loop spans 15 amino acids. The CDR3: CASSPPSRQADTQYF. CDR3 sequence (DNA): TGTGCCAGCTCACCCCCCTCCCGACAGGCAGATACGCAGTATTTT.

This clonotype was seen once. The chain combines TRBV20-1 with TRBJ2-5, with D possibly being TRBD1 or TRBD2 (6 bases each). V lost 2 bases and J 2 bases, leaving 15 bases between the germline ends. The germline V gene encodes CDR1 DFQATT and CDR2 SNEGSKA (reference sequence). This CDR3 contains 15 residues. CDR3 region: CSARPLSGAQETQYF. CDR3 sequence (DNA): TGCAGTGCTAGACCCTTGTCGGGGGCTCAAGAGACCCAGTACTTC.

The CDR3 spells CASSQDGTATYEQYF. The CDR3 region has the DNA TGTGCCAGCAGCCAAGACGGGACGGCGACCTACGAGCAGTACTTC. The genes are TRBV4-2 and TRBJ2-7; either TRBD1 or TRBD2 may fit D (5 bases each). V was pared by 0 bases and J by 2 bases, with 11 bases between. Germline values: CDR1 LGHNA, CDR2 YNFKEQ. The length of the CDR3 is 15 residues.

This clonotype turned up a few times. V gene TRBV7-9 combines with J gene TRBJ1-1; 7 positions agree with TRBD1. Per the germline V gene, CDR1 is SEHNR and CDR2 is FQNEAQ (reference sequence). This CDR3 spans 13 amino acids. The CDR3 bases are TGTGTACTGGGAGGGGACAGCAACCCTGAAGCTTTCTTT. Its translation is CVLGGDSNPEAFF.

This clonotype has ten or more counts. The chain links TRBV5-1 to TRBJ2-3; D is uncertain. The V end lost 0 bases, the J end lost 5 bases, and 10 bases lay between the germline ends. CDR1 and CDR2 from the germline V gene are SGHRS and YFSETQ. The CDR3 consists of 14 residues. Here the CDR3 reads CASSLAESVDTQYF. CDR3 DNA sequence: TGCGCCAGCAGCTTGGCTGAGAGCGTAGATACGCAGTATTTT.

The rearrangement joins TRBV11-1 to TRBJ2-7, with D uncertain. The V end was cut by 10 bases, the J end by 0 bases, with 16 bases between. This CDR3 is 14 amino acids long. From germline, CDR1 is SGHAT and CDR2 FQDESV (reference sequence). The CDR3 here is CAMSPGPISYEQYF. The CDR3 bases are TGTGCCATGAGCCCTGGACCGATCTCCTACGAGCAGTACTTC.

The genes are TRBV5-4 and TRBJ2-3; 9 nucleotides line up with TRBD1. CDR1 SGHNT and CDR2 YYREEE come from the germline V gene (reference sequence). The CDR3 spans 15 residues. Losses at the gene ends were 4 bases for V and 3 bases for J; bases not matched to a gene: 6. CDR3 region: CASSRTGVRTDTQYF. CDR3 nucleotides: TGTGCCAGCAGCCGGACAGGGGTCCGAACAGATACGCAGTATTTT.

This clonotype was seen only a few times. The CDR3 DNA reads TGTGCCAGCAGTGAGACTAGCGGGAGTGCAGATACGCAGTATTTT. Its translation is CASSETSGSADTQYF. The chain has TRBV12-3 or TRBV12-4 and TRBJ2-3, with 12 bases fitting TRBD2. This CDR3 region has 15 residues. Losses at the gene ends were 5 bases for V and 4 bases for J; bases not matched to a gene: 4.

The chain is built from TRBV7-9 and TRBJ2-1; 8 nucleotides line up with TRBD2. The CDR3 length is 16 residues. Looked up from germline, CDR1 is SEHNR and CDR2 is FQNEAQ (reference sequence). V lost 5 bases, J lost 4 bases, and 10 bases stayed unmatched. This CDR3 is CASSVGSSGGYNEQFF. In DNA, the CDR3 is TGTGCCAGCAGCGTAGGGAGCAGCGGGGGATACAATGAGCAGTTCTTC.

The chain is built from TRBV20-1 and TRBJ1-2, with 9 bases matching TRBD1. The CDR3 contains 15 residues. The ends lost 4 bases at V and 6 bases at J; junction bases unmatched: 12. Germline V gene lookup returns CDR1 DFQATT and CDR2 SNEGSKA (reference sequence). CDR3 region: CSAKGGQGMVNGYTF. The CDR3 nucleotides are TGCAGTGCTAAGGGGGGACAGGGAATGGTTAATGGCTACACCTTC.

This clonotype appeared a few times. V is TRBV20-1 and J is TRBJ2-7, with D tentatively TRBD1 (5 bases). In germline, CDR1 is DFQATT, CDR2 SNEGSKA (reference sequence). V lost 0 bases and J lost 5, with 14 bases in between. This CDR3 has 14 residues. CDR3 bases: TGCAGTGCTAGAGATAGTTCAGGGTACCACGAGCAGTACTTC. Translated: CSARDSSGYHEQYF.

In its sample, this clonotype was seen a few times. The V call is TRBV29-1, the J call TRBJ1-1, with 9 positions matching TRBD1. This CDR3 region has 13 residues. Germline V gene lookup returns CDR1 SQVTM and CDR2 ANQGSEA. V shed 3 bases and J 8 bases; nucleotides not matched to a gene: 7. The CDR3 region has the DNA TGCAGCGTTGACCCCGGGACAGGGAAAGAAGCTTTCTTT. Translation gives CSVDPGTGKEAFF.

The genes are TRBV11-2 and TRBJ2-3; 10 bases match TRBD2. Unmatched junction bases numbered 7, after V lost 3 bases and J lost 4 bases. The germline CDR1 and CDR2 sequences are SGHAT and FQNNGV. There are 16 residues in the CDR3. The CDR3 spells CASSFLSGRAPDTQYF. The CDR3 DNA follows: TGTGCCAGCAGCTTTTTGAGCGGGAGGGCTCCAGATACGCAGTATTTT.

This clonotype has at least ten counts. The V call is TRBV20-1, the J call TRBJ2-7, with 9 bases identical to TRBD2. Trimming cost V 6 bases and J 3 bases; bases outside gene matches: 12. The CDR3 covers 15 residues. Per germline, CDR1 DFQATT and CDR2 SNEGSKA (reference sequence). CDR3 in amino acids: CSAHPQRGVRYEQYF. For the CDR3, the DNA is TGCAGTGCGCACCCCCAGCGGGGGGTTCGCTACGAGCAGTACTTC.

This clonotype was counted a few times. The chain combines TRBV7-2 with TRBJ2-5; 12 bases align to TRBD2. Trimming took 4 bases from V and 2 from J; bases not matched to a gene: 5. The germline gives CDR1 SGHTA, CDR2 FQGNSA. There are 16 residues in the CDR3. This chain's CDR3 is CASSSFLAGGQETQYF. The DNA for the CDR3 is TGTGCCAGCAGCTCTTTTCTAGCGGGAGGGCAAGAGACCCAGTACTTC.

This clonotype was seen ten or more times. In nucleotides, the CDR3 is TGCAGTGCTAGTAAGCCAAATAACTATGGCTACACCTTC. Translated: CSASKPNNYGYTF. J is TRBJ1-2 and V is TRBV20-1; D remains ambiguous. Germline CDR1 is DFQATT and CDR2 is SNEGSKA (reference sequence). CDR3 length equals 13 residues. Trimming stripped 3 bases from V and 1 base from J, with 9 bases between.

This clonotype turned up a few times. The chain employs TRBV12-3 or TRBV12-4 and TRBJ2-1; D is perhaps TRBD1 or TRBD2 (6 bases each). The CDR3 sequence is 15 residues long. V lost 2 bases to trimming and J lost 0 bases, with 8 bases between them. CDR3 in amino acids: CASSLRGVSYNEQFF. The DNA for the CDR3 is TGTGCCAGCAGTTTAAGGGGGGTCTCCTACAATGAGCAGTTCTTC.

This clonotype was counted between two and nine times. The rearrangement links TRBV7-2 to TRBJ2-3; D tentatively reads TRBD1 or TRBD2 (5 bases each). V was clipped by 1 base and J by 6 bases, with 17 bases between them. Germline CDR1 and CDR2: SGHTA and FQGNSA. The CDR3 is made up of 16 amino acids. The CDR3: CASSLVGRFPGDTQYF. In nucleotides, the CDR3 is TGTGCCAGCAGCTTAGTGGGGCGGTTCCCGGGGGATACGCAGTATTTT.

This clonotype has a handful of counts. The chain uses TRBV10-3 and TRBJ1-1, with D possibly matching TRBD1 (6 bases). V was clipped by 5 bases and J by 6 bases, with 13 bases between them. The germline gives CDR1 ENHRY, CDR2 SYGVKD. The CDR3 consists of 13 residues. This CDR3 reads CAISRDISAEAFF. In nucleotides, the CDR3 is TGTGCCATCAGTAGGGACATCTCGGCTGAAGCTTTCTTT.

This sequence joins TRBV5-1 and TRBJ1-3; D might be TRBD1 (6 bases). The length of the CDR3 is 16 residues. CDR1 is SGHRS, CDR2 YFSETQ, per germline. V was pared by 0 bases and J by 0 bases, with 10 bases between. This chain's CDR3 is CASSLAQGYSGNTIYF. The CDR3 DNA reads TGCGCCAGCAGCTTGGCACAGGGTTACTCTGGAAACACCATATATTTT.

There are a few counts of this clonotype. This chain uses TRBV6-6 with TRBJ2-5, with 8 bases identical to TRBD1. Germline V CDR1 and CDR2: MNHNY, SVGAGI (reference sequence). The CDR3 extends over 13 amino acids. V lost 8 bases and J lost 4; bases outside the gene matches: 6. This CDR3 is CASSSRGRETQYF. CDR3 nucleotides: TGTGCCAGCTCTTCCAGGGGGCGAGAGACCCAGTACTTC.

The CDR3 loop is CASSLALAWGEQFF. CDR3 DNA sequence: TGTGCCAGCAGCTTAGCTCTAGCGTGGGGTGAGCAGTTCTTC. V gene TRBV11-3 combines with J gene TRBJ2-1; D possibly corresponds to TRBD2 (6 bases). Trimming took 1 base from V and 9 from J, leaving 13 bases between them. The CDR3 runs to 14 residues. Germline assignment: CDR1 SGHNT and CDR2 YENEEA.